This T cell receptor (beta chain) originates from a study of CD8+ T cells in alopecia areata. Regarding treatment: oral pan-JAK inhibitor, 5-10 mg twice daily. After isolation, RNA underwent reverse transcription to generate cDNA as the sequencing template. Using immunoSEQ multiplex PCR, the repertoire was profiled, and TCRdb retains in-frame clones only, with some absent. The sample consists of about 190,000 clones, around three fifths of them appearing once. This sample comprised CD4+ T cells sorted from blood, obtained at week 24, from a patient treated with tofacitinib. The TCR sequence derives from a human donor with alopecia areata.

As DNA, the CDR3 is TGTGCCAGCAGTACCTGGGACAGCGGATACGAGCAGTACTTC. Protein sequence: CASSTWDSGYEQYF. The V call is TRBV6-5, the J call TRBJ2-7; 7 bases match TRBD1. The germline CDR1 and CDR2 sequences are MNHEY and SVGAGI. The length of the CDR3 is 14 residues. V lost 5 bases and J lost 4; bases outside the gene matches: 8.